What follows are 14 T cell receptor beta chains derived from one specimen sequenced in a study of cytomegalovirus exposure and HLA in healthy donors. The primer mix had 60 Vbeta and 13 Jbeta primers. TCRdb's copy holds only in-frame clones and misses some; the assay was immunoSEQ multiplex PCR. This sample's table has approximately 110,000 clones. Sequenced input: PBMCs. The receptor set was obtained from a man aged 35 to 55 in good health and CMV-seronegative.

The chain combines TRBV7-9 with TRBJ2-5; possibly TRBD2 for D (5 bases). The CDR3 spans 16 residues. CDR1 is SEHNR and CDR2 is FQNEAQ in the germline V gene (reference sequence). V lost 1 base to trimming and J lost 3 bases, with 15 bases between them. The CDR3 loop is CASSLEAGRVKETQYF. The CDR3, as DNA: TGTGCCAGCAGCTTAGAGGCTGGGCGGGTCAAAGAGACCCAGTACTTC.

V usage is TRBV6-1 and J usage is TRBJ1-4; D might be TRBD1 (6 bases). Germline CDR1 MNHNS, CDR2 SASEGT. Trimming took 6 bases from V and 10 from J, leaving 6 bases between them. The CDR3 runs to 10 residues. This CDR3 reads CASSRGKLFF. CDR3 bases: TGTGCCAGCAGCAGGGGAAAACTGTTTTTT.

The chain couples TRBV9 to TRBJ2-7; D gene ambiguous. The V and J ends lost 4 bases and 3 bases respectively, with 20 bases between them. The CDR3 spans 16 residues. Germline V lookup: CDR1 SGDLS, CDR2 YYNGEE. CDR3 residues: CASSPPGRSDNYEQYF. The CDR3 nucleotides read TGTGCCAGCAGCCCCCCTGGTCGCAGTGACAACTACGAGCAGTACTTC. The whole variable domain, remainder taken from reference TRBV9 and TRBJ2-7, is DSGVTQTPKHLITATGQRVTLRCSPRSGDLSVYWYQQSLDQGLQFLIQYYNGEERAKGNILERFSAQQFPDLHSELNLSSLELGDSALYFCASSPPGRSDNYEQYFGPGTRLTVT.

CDR3 DNA sequence: TGTGCCAGCAGCGTAGGGCCACCAGATACGCAGTATTTT. Translated: CASSVGPPDTQYF. The chain couples TRBV9 to TRBJ2-3; unclear D gene. Trimming took off 0 bases at V and 4 bases at J, with 6 bases between the two ends. Germline V gene sequence: CDR1 SGDLS, CDR2 YYNGEE. This CDR3 region has 13 residues.

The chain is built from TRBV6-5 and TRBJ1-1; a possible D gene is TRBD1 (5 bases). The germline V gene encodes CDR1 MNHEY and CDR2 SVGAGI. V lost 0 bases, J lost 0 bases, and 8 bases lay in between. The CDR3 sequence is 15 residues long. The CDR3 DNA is TGTGCCAGCAGTTACTCAAGGGGCATGAACACTGAAGCTTTCTTT. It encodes CASSYSRGMNTEAFF.

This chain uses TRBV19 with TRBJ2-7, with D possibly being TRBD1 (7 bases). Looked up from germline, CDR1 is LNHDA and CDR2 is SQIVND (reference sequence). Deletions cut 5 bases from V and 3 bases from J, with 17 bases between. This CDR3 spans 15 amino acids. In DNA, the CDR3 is TGTGCCAGTAGTCGGGGGAAGGGGGCCTACTACGAGCAGTACTTC. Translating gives CASSRGKGAYYEQYF. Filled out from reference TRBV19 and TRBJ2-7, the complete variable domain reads DGGITQSPKYLFRKEGQNVTLSCEQNLNHDAMYWYRQDPGQGLRLIYYSQIVNDFQKGDIAEGYSVSREKKESFPLTVTSAQKNPTAFYLCASSRGKGAYYEQYFGPGTRLTVT.

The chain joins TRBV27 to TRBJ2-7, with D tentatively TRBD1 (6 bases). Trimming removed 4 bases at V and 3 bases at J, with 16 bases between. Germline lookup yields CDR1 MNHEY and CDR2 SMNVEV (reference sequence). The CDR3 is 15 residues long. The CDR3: CASSSNRDGIYEQYF. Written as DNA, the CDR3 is TGTGCCAGCAGTTCGAACAGGGATGGGATCTACGAGCAGTACTTC.

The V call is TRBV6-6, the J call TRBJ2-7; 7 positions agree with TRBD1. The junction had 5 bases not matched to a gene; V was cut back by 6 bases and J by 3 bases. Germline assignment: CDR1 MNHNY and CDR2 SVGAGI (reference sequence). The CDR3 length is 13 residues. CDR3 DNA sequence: TGTGCCAGCAGCCCAGGGACAGTCTACGAGCAGTACTTC. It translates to CASSPGTVYEQYF.

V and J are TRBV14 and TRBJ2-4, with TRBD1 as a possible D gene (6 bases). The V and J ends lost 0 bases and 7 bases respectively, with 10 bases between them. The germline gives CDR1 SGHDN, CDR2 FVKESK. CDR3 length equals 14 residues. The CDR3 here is CASSQDSGVNIQYF. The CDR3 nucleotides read TGTGCCAGCAGCCAAGATTCAGGGGTCAACATTCAGTACTTC.

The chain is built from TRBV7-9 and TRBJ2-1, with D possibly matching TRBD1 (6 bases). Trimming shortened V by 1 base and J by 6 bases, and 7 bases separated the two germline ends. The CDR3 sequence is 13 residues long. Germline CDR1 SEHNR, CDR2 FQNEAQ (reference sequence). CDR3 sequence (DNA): TGTGCCAGCAGCTTAGGAGGGGGCAATGAGCAGTTCTTC. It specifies CASSLGGGNEQFF.

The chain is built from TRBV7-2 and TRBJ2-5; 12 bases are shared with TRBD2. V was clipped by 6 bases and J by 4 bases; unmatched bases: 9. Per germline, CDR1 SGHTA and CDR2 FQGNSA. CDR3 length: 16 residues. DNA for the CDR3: TGTGCCAGCAGGCCCGACCTAGCGGGAGGGCCAGAGACCCAGTACTTC. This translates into CASRPDLAGGPETQYF.

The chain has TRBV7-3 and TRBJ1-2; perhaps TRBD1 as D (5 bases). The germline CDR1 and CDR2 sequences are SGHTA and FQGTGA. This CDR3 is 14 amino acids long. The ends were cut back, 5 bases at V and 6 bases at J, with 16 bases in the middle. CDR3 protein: CASSPWGPWDGYTF. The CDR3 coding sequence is TGTGCCAGCAGCCCATGGGGCCCCTGGGATGGCTACACCTTC. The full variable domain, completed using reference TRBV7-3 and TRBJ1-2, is GAGVSQTPSNKVTEKGKYVELRCDPISGHTALYWYRQSLGQGPEFLIYFQGTGAADDSGLPNDRFFAVRPEGSVSTLKIQRTERGDSAVYLCASSPWGPWDGYTFGSGTRLTVV.

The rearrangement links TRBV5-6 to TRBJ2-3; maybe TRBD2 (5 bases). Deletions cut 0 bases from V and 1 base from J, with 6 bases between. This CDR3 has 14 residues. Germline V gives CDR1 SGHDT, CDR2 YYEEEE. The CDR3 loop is CASSLGSGTDTQYF. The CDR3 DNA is TGTGCCAGCAGCTTGGGTAGCGGCACAGATACGCAGTATTTT. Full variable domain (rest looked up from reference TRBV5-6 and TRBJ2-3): DAGVTQSPTHLIKTRGQQVTLRCSPKSGHDTVSWYQQALGQGPQFIFQYYEEEERQRGNFPDRFSGHQFPNYSSELNVNALLLGDSALYLCASSLGSGTDTQYFGPGTRLTVL.

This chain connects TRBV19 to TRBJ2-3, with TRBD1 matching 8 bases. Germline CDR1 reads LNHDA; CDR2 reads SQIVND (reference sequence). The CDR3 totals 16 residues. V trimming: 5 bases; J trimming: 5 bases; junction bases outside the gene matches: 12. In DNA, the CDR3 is TGTGCCAGTAGTCTGCCGGACAGGGCCGGGAAAGATACGCAGTATTTT. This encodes CASSLPDRAGKDTQYF. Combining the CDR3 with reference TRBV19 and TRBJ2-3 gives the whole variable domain DGGITQSPKYLFRKEGQNVTLSCEQNLNHDAMYWYRQDPGQGLRLIYYSQIVNDFQKGDIAEGYSVSREKKESFPLTVTSAQKNPTAFYLCASSLPDRAGKDTQYFGPGTRLTVL.